The 9 T cell receptor beta chains below come from one sample, sequenced in a study of T cells expressing NK-cell markers. From the 5' RACE reads, TCRdb lists one entry per CDR3 protein and no DNA. Found here are a few hundred thousand distinct CDR3 sequences; the top ten clones hold roughly 5.2%. Sequencing was carried out using blood T cells: a sorted CD56 or NKG2C T cell subset, CD4+ or CD8+ T cells, or bulk PBMC T cells (not recorded which). The receptors originated from a man aged 18 to 69 in good health.

This chain connects TRBV7-2 to TRBJ2-7; TCRdb calls TRBD1, which cannot be checked without DNA. This CDR3 is 15 amino acids long. CDR1 and CDR2 (germline): SGHTA, FQGNSA. CDR3: CASSSYGEPIYEQYF. The complete variable domain, with remaining parts taken from reference TRBV7-2 and TRBJ2-7, reads GAGVSQSPSNKVTEKGKDVELRCDPISGHTALYWYRQSLGQGLEFLIYFQGNSAPDKSGLPSDRFSAERTGGSVSTLTIQRTQQEDSAVYLCASSSYGEPIYEQYFGPGTRLTVT.

V gene TRBV11-3 combines with J gene TRBJ2-2; TCRdb's assignment of TRBD1 cannot be checked, as there is no DNA. Germline loops: CDR1 SGHNT, CDR2 YENEEA. This CDR3 has 14 residues. CDR3 sequence: CASSLPGSSGELFF.

The genes are TRBV6-1 and TRBJ1-4; TCRdb calls TRBD1, which cannot be checked without DNA. The length of the CDR3 is 14 residues. Per germline, CDR1 MNHNS and CDR2 SASEGT. CDR3 sequence: CASSKDRGGEKLFF.

The J gene is TRBJ2-3, the V gene TRBV19; as DNA is missing, the TRBD2 call by TCRdb cannot be tested. The CDR3 covers 17 residues. Per germline, CDR1 LNHDA and CDR2 SQIVND (reference sequence). The CDR3 here is CASSPPGLAGNPDTQYF.

The rearrangement uses TRBV6-5 and TRBJ2-1; with no DNA, the TCRdb D assignment of TRBD1 cannot be verified. This CDR3 has 15 residues. Germline V gene lookup returns CDR1 MNHEY and CDR2 SVGAGI. CDR3 residues: CASSYRTPDYNEQFF.

The genes are TRBV5-1 and TRBJ1-1; lacking DNA, the TRBD1 call made by TCRdb goes unchecked. In germline, CDR1 is SGHRS, CDR2 YFSETQ. The CDR3 consists of 14 residues. The CDR3 region is CASSSTGQSAEAFF.

The chain employs TRBV20-1 and TRBJ1-2; the D call of TRBD1 rests on TCRdb alone, since no DNA is present to check it. CDR1 is DFQATT, CDR2 SNEGSKA, per germline (reference sequence). CDR3 length equals 13 residues. The CDR3 region is CSATLDFRDLYTF.

CDR3 sequence: CASSADRVDTQYF. This chain connects TRBV5-5 to TRBJ2-3; TCRdb indicates TRBD1, and absent DNA this call remains unverified. Germline loops: CDR1 SGHKS, CDR2 YYEKEE (reference sequence). The CDR3 spans 13 residues.

The chain has TRBV11-2 and TRBJ2-3; with no DNA, the TCRdb D assignment of TRBD2 cannot be verified. This CDR3 has 19 amino acids. Germline V gene sequence: CDR1 SGHAT, CDR2 FQNNGV. The CDR3 loop is CASSLGLLAGGPSTDTQYF.